These T cell receptor beta chains were read from a single sample in a study of T cells in Graves' hyperthyroidism and ophthalmopathy. MiXCR was run by TCRdb on the multiplex PCR reads, yielding one entry per CDR3 protein. The sample yields about 400,000 distinct CDR3 sequences, around 13% seen once. The sample comprised blood. The receptors shown here come from a woman under 30 with Graves' hyperthyroidism. Each CDR3 is given with its conserved first and last residue. A D gene is named only where the DNA matches it firmly. Size values are once, few and many counts, or a class for expanded clones, and some rows have none.

many	TRBJ2-1	TRBV20-1	15	TRBD1	TGCAGTGCTAGGGAACAGGGGGTCCCCCACAATGAGCAGTTCTTC	CSAREQGVPHNEQFF
many	TRBJ1-2	TRBV6-2/TRBV6-3	13	TRBD1	TGTGCCAGCAGGTCCGACAGGGACTATGGCTACACCTTC	CASRSDRDYGYTF
.	TRBJ2-3	TRBV19	9	.	TGTGCCACCGCCGATACGCAGTATTTT	CATADTQYF
.	TRBJ2-1	TRBV6-1	17	.	TGTGCCAGCATCCTTATTGGGGACCGGTTGGTGATAAATGAGCAGTTCTTC	CASILIGDRLVINEQFF
many	TRBJ1-1	TRBV6-2/TRBV6-3	16	TRBD1	TGTGCCAGCAGTTACTACCCCCGACAGGGCAGTACTGAAGCTTTCTTT	CASSYYPRQGSTEAFF
many	TRBJ2-2	TRBV20-1	13	.	TGCAGTGCTAACAGGCTGAACACCGGGGAGCTGTTTTTT	CSANRLNTGELFF
.	TRBJ2-1	TRBV7-2	16	TRBD2	TGTGCCAGCAGCTTAGAGGCTAGCGGGAGTCGCAATGAGCAGTTCTTC	CASSLEASGSRNEQFF
many	TRBJ2-7	TRBV7-8	14	TRBD1	TGTGCCAGCAGCCGGGACAGGGCGTCCCACGAGCAGTACTTC	CASSRDRASHEQYF
many	TRBJ2-1	TRBV7-9	16	TRBD2	TGTGCCAGCAGCTCCTATGGACTAGCGGGAGGCGATGAGCAGTTCTTC	CASSSYGLAGGDEQFF
many	TRBJ1-1	TRBV19	14	.	TGTGCCAGTAGCCCTTCAGAGGTGAACACTGAAGCTTTCTTT	CASSPSEVNTEAFF
few	TRBJ2-3	TRBV18	15	TRBD2	TGTGCCAGCTCACCAACGGGGGGGGCTGAAGATACGCAGTATTTT	CASSPTGGAEDTQYF
.	TRBJ1-6	TRBV11-2	16	TRBD1	TGTGCCAGCAGCTCCAGGGGGCATATCTATAATTCACCCCTCCACTTT	CASSSRGHIYNSPLHF
.	TRBJ2-7	TRBV11-3	15	TRBD2	TGTGCCAGCAGCCCCGCCCTGGCGGGAGTAGGTGAGCAGTACTTC	CASSPALAGVGEQYF
.	TRBJ2-3	TRBV14	16	.	TGTGCCAGCAGCCAAGTGGGTGGTGAAAGAGGGGATACGCAGTATTTT	CASSQVGGERGDTQYF
.	TRBJ1-1	TRBV4-2	13	.	TGTGCCAGCAGCCAGGAAATACAGGGTAGAGCTTTCTTT	CASSQEIQGRAFF
many	TRBJ2-1	TRBV14	17	.	TGTGCCAGCAGCCCATCCGCCTCGGCAGGGTCCTACAATGAGCAGTTCTTC	CASSPSASAGSYNEQFF
.	TRBJ2-7	TRBV10-3	16	.	TGTGCCATCAGTGGTCGGACCCTTAGCTCCTACAATGAGCAGTACTTC	CAISGRTLSSYNEQYF
few	TRBJ2-7	TRBV5-4	16	.	TGTGCCAGCAGCCGTTCCGTGGTTTCTGTTTCCTACGAGCAGCACTTC	CASSRSVVSVSYEQHF
many	TRBJ1-1	TRBV4-3	15	.	TGCGCCAGCAGCCAAGAGGCGGGGGTGAACACTGAAGCTTTCTTT	CASSQEAGVNTEAFF
many	TRBJ1-2	TRBV30	12	.	TGTGCCTGGGGAGCGGGGGGGCCTGGCTACACCTTC	CAWGAGGPGYTF
few	TRBJ2-3	TRBV5-1	13	.	TGCGCCAGCAGCTCCGGGGGTAGAGATACGCAGTATTTT	CASSSGGRDTQYF
many	TRBJ2-1	TRBV6-2/TRBV6-3	16	TRBD2	TGTGCCAGCAGTTACATGGCTAGCGGTTTCTACAATGAGCAGTTCTTC	CASSYMASGFYNEQFF
.	TRBJ2-2	TRBV19	13	.	TGTGCCAGTAGACCGGAAGAAACCGGGGAGCTGTTTTTT	CASRPEETGELFF
many	TRBJ1-3	TRBV28	16	TRBD1	TGTGCCAGCAGTTGGGGGACAGGGAGCTCTGGAAACACCATATATTTT	CASSWGTGSSGNTIYF
many	TRBJ2-3	TRBV11-2	16	TRBD2	TGTGCCAGCAGACGGACTAGCGGGGGGAACACAGATACGCAGTATTTT	CASRRTSGGNTDTQYF
many	TRBJ1-5	TRBV9	16	.	TGTGCCAGCAGCGTAGGAGGCGGAGGTAGCAATCAGCCCCAGCATTTT	CASSVGGGGSNQPQHF